The next 18 T cell receptor beta chains were all read from a single sample in a study of T cell responses to AZD1222 COVID-19 vaccine. Produced via immunoSEQ multiplex PCR; TCRdb's table is partial and in-frame only. The sample consists of 100,000 to 150,000 clones, roughly 84% of them appearing once. Specimen: peripheral blood, collected 28 days after the second AZD1222 dose. These receptors were collected from an adult who received the AZD1222 COVID-19 vaccine.

The chain links TRBV5-6 to TRBJ1-5, with D maybe TRBD1 (5 bases). The V end lost 1 base, the J end lost 1 base, and 12 bases lay between the germline ends. Germline CDR1 SGHDT, CDR2 YYEEEE. The CDR3 extends over 16 amino acids. The DNA of the CDR3 is TGTGCCAGCAGCTTGTCCCAGGGAAGCAGCAATCAGCCCCAGCATTTT. Its translation: CASSLSQGSSNQPQHF.

The CDR3 region is CASSLAVTGGGTGELFF. DNA for the CDR3: TGTGCCAGCAGCTTAGCCGTGACAGGGGGCGGAACCGGGGAGCTGTTTTTT. The chain couples TRBV11-2 to TRBJ2-2; 10 nucleotides agree with TRBD1. This CDR3 has 17 amino acids. CDR1 and CDR2 from the germline V gene are SGHAT and FQNNGV. V was pared by 1 base and J by 5 bases, with 7 bases of the junction left unmatched.

The CDR3 region has the DNA TGTGCCAGCAGCTCCGACGGGGGGGAGAATTCACCCCTCCACTTT. The encoded protein is CASSSDGGENSPLHF. The chain couples TRBV7-3 to TRBJ1-6, with a possible D match to TRBD1 (5 bases). The V end lost 4 bases, the J end lost 7 bases, and 14 bases lay between the germline ends. CDR1 is SGHTA and CDR2 is FQGTGA in the germline V gene. The CDR3 has 15 residues.

J is TRBJ2-2 and V is TRBV19; unclear D gene. V was cut by 0 bases and J by 3 bases, with 8 bases left in between. The CDR3 spans 15 residues. Germline CDR1 and CDR2: LNHDA and SQIVND (reference sequence). The CDR3 DNA follows: TGTGCCAGTAGTATAGATGTCGGGTACACCGGGGAGCTGTTTTTT. Translation gives CASSIDVGYTGELFF.

In its sample, this clone was seen once. The rearrangement joins TRBV30 to TRBJ2-1, with 14 positions matching TRBD2. The ends lost 4 bases at V and 9 bases at J; junction bases unmatched: 8. Germline-derived CDR1 and CDR2 are GTSNPN and SVGIG (reference sequence). The CDR3 contains 15 residues. The CDR3 here is CAWTSGTSGSIEQFF. The CDR3 DNA sequence: TGTGCCTGGACCAGTGGGACTAGCGGGAGCATTGAGCAGTTCTTC.

The chain links TRBV6-5 to TRBJ1-5; D not resolved. V lost 8 bases and J 6 bases, leaving 14 bases between the germline ends. The CDR3 consists of 13 residues. The germline gives CDR1 MNHEY, CDR2 SVGAGI. The CDR3 loop reads CASGGVRTQPQHF. CDR3 in DNA: TGTGCCAGCGGCGGGGTAAGAACTCAGCCCCAGCATTTT.

V is TRBV30 and J is TRBJ1-5, with a possible D match to TRBD1 (6 bases). Trimming stripped 2 bases from V and 2 bases from J, with 22 bases between. Germline-derived CDR1 and CDR2 are GTSNPN and SVGIG (reference sequence). CDR3 size: 18 residues. In DNA form, the CDR3 reads TGTGCCTGGAGTATTGGTTGGCAGGGGTCGATAGGCAATCAGCCCCAGCATTTT. Its translation: CAWSIGWQGSIGNQPQHF.

V gene TRBV29-1 combines with J gene TRBJ2-5; 10 bases fit TRBD2. Germline CDR1 SQVTM, CDR2 ANQGSEA. Trimming cost V 7 bases and J 2 bases; bases outside gene matches: 10. This CDR3 has 15 residues. The CDR3 loop is CSAIPSGGGQETQYF. The CDR3 DNA reads as TGCAGCGCAATTCCTAGCGGGGGAGGGCAAGAGACCCAGTACTTC.

As to this clone: Within the sample, other DNA sequences also encode this same CDR3. The chain links TRBV9 to TRBJ2-3; D gene unclear. Looked up from germline, CDR1 is SGDLS and CDR2 is YYNGEE. V was shortened by 3 bases and J by 0 bases, with 2 bases between the two germline ends. This CDR3 is 12 amino acids long. The DNA for the CDR3 is TGTGCCAGCAGCGGTAGCACAGATACGCAGTATTTT. Encoded protein: CASSGSTDTQYF.

The rearrangement links TRBV5-1 to TRBJ1-2; D not resolved. The CDR3 runs to 14 residues. CDR1 SGHRS and CDR2 YFSETQ come from the germline V gene. Between the trimmed V and J ends, which lost 1 base and 2 bases, there was a span of 9 bases. The CDR3 is CASSLSDPNYGYTF. The CDR3, as DNA: TGCGCCAGCAGCTTGTCGGACCCGAACTATGGCTACACCTTC.

This chain uses TRBV4-1 with TRBJ1-1; D not certain. This CDR3 has 12 amino acids. Trimming cost V 0 bases and J 7 bases, with 6 bases left between them. Germline-derived CDR1 and CDR2 are MGHRA and YSYEKL. CDR3 amino acids: CASSQEVGEAFF. Here the CDR3 DNA reads TGCGCCAGCAGCCAAGAAGTTGGTGAAGCTTTCTTT.

This clone was observed a single time. This chain connects TRBV9 to TRBJ2-1; D is unresolved. Per germline, CDR1 SGDLS and CDR2 YYNGEE. With 0 bases removed from V and 0 bases from J, the gap between germline ends came to 7 bases. The CDR3 is 15 amino acids. The CDR3 region has the DNA TGTGCCAGCAGCGTAGCGGAGAGCTCCTACAATGAGCAGTTCTTC. Translating it yields CASSVAESSYNEQFF.

This clone was counted ten times or more. The CDR3 protein is CASSLGGYAEAFF. The CDR3 nucleotides are TGTGCCAGCAGCTTAGGCGGATACGCTGAAGCTTTCTTT. The rearrangement joins TRBV7-9 to TRBJ1-1; no definite D call. Deletions cut 1 base from V and 6 bases from J, with 9 bases between. CDR3 length: 13 residues. Germline V gene sequence: CDR1 SEHNR, CDR2 FQNEAQ (reference sequence). Full variable domain (missing parts from reference TRBV7-9 and TRBJ1-1): DTGVSQNPRHKITKRGQNVTFRCDPISEHNRLYWYRQTLGQGPEFLTYFQNEAQLEKSRLLSDRFSAERPKGSFSTLEIQRTEQGDSAMYLCASSLGGYAEAFFGQGTRLTVV.

The chain combines TRBV20-1 with TRBJ2-5, with D unclear. CDR1 is DFQATT, CDR2 SNEGSKA, per germline (reference sequence). The CDR3 sequence is 13 residues long. The ends were cut back, 3 bases at V and 1 base at J, with 9 bases in the middle. The CDR3 DNA sequence: TGCAGTGCTAGTGAGGTTCTCCAAGAGACCCAGTACTTC. It is translated as CSASEVLQETQYF.

In this sample, this clone turned up once. The CDR3 is CASSLGFLSRGYQPQHF. DNA for the CDR3: TGTGCCAGCAGCCTAGGGTTTTTGTCCAGGGGTTATCAGCCCCAGCATTTT. This chain links TRBV5-5 with TRBJ1-5; possibly TRBD1 for D (6 bases). The CDR3 spans 17 residues. V lost 4 bases and J 5 bases, leaving 22 bases between the germline ends. The germline gives CDR1 SGHKS, CDR2 YYEKEE (reference sequence).

The V call is TRBV19, the J call TRBJ2-1; 9 bases line up with TRBD2. The V gene end was trimmed by 0 bases and the J gene end by 2 bases; junction bases not matched to a gene: 11. This CDR3 contains 19 residues. Germline V lookup: CDR1 LNHDA, CDR2 SQIVND (reference sequence). The CDR3 here is CASSIDPGLSGRPYNEQFF. Here the CDR3 DNA reads TGTGCCAGTAGTATAGACCCCGGTCTTAGCGGGAGACCCTACAATGAGCAGTTCTTC.

This clone was seen a single time. The rearrangement links TRBV21-1 to TRBJ1-2. TRBV21-1 is given as a pseudogene. The CDR3 covers 14 residues. CDR3 nucleotide sequence: TGTGCCAGCAGCAAATACCTCCGGGAATCTGGCTACACCTTC. Its protein product is CASSKYLRESGYTF.

The chain joins TRBV28 to TRBJ2-3; 7 nucleotides line up with TRBD1. The V and J ends lost 6 bases and 6 bases, in that order; junction bases with no gene match: 12. Germline V gene sequence: CDR1 MDHEN, CDR2 SYDVKM. The CDR3 runs to 15 residues. DNA for the CDR3: TGTGCCAGCAGCCAGGACAGGCTGGCAGCGGATACGCAGTATTTT. This sequence encodes CASSQDRLAADTQYF. The whole variable domain, filled in from reference TRBV28 and TRBJ2-3, reads DVKVTQSSRYLVKRTGEKVFLECVQDMDHENMFWYRQDPGLGLRLIYFSYDVKMKEKGDIPEGYSVSREKKERFSLILESASTNQTSMYLCASSQDRLAADTQYFGPGTRLTVL.